Following are 13 T cell receptor beta chains from one sample sequenced in a study of cytomegalovirus exposure and HLA in healthy donors. The PCR made use of 60 Vbeta and 13 Jbeta primers. TCRdb keeps only in-frame clones here, not all; method: immunoSEQ multiplex PCR. The table lists a few hundred thousand clones, around 80% of them singletons. Sequenced: PBMCs. The source is a girl aged 2-10 years in good health and CMV-seronegative.

CDR3 bases: TGTGCCAGCAGCGTAGGCGTCTTGAAGGGGACTGAAGCTTTCTTT. This codes for CASSVGVLKGTEAFF. This rearrangement joins TRBV9 to TRBJ1-1, with D possibly TRBD1 on 5 matching bases. From germline, CDR1 is SGDLS and CDR2 YYNGEE. CDR3 size: 15 residues. V was trimmed by 0 bases and J by 5 bases, leaving 14 bases between them.

The chain carries TRBV10-2 and TRBJ2-7, with 11 bases that match TRBD1. Unmatched junction bases numbered 6, after V lost 5 bases and J lost 3 bases. The CDR3 length is 15 residues. The V gene's germline CDR1 is WSHSY and CDR2 SAAADI. The CDR3 DNA sequence: TGCGCCAGCAGTCCAGGACAGGGGGCGAGCTACGAGCAGTACTTC. Its protein product is CASSPGQGASYEQYF.

The chain is built from TRBV7-2 and TRBJ1-3; D perhaps matches TRBD1 (5 bases). The CDR3 covers 14 residues. Germline V gene sequence: CDR1 SGHTA, CDR2 FQGNSA. The V end lost 3 bases, the J end lost 2 bases, and 8 bases lay between the germline ends. In nucleotides, the CDR3 is TGTGCCAGCAGCTTGTCAGGGCCTGGAAACACCATATATTTT. The encoded protein is CASSLSGPGNTIYF.

The J gene is TRBJ2-1, the V gene TRBV7-9; 9 bases match TRBD1. The CDR3 contains 15 residues. V lost 4 bases and J lost 1; bases outside the gene matches: 2. In germline, CDR1 is SEHNR, CDR2 FQNEAQ (reference sequence). The DNA for the CDR3 is TGTGCCAGCAGCTCCGGGACAGGGTCCTACAATGAGCAGTTCTTC. Encoded protein: CASSSGTGSYNEQFF.

This chain links TRBV6-5 with TRBJ1-4; unclear D gene. V was shortened by 2 bases and J by 0 bases, with 10 bases between the two germline ends. Germline CDR1 reads MNHEY; CDR2 reads SVGAGI. CDR3 size: 16 residues. CDR3 sequence (DNA): TGTGCCAGCAGTTACGAGGTTACCGCAACTAATGAAAAACTGTTTTTT. This sequence encodes CASSYEVTATNEKLFF.

The rearrangement uses TRBV7-7 and TRBJ2-3, with 14 bases lining up with TRBD2. Per germline, CDR1 SSHAT and CDR2 FNYEAQ (reference sequence). The CDR3 extends over 16 amino acids. V dropped 5 bases and J dropped 5; count of bases not matched to a gene: 6. The CDR3 DNA reads TGTGCCAGCAGCGCCCGACTAGCGGGGGGGGAAGATACGCAGTATTTT. This gives the protein CASSARLAGGEDTQYF.

The chain uses TRBV27 and TRBJ2-3; 7 bases are a match to TRBD2. This CDR3 comprises 15 residues. Germline V gene sequence: CDR1 MNHEY, CDR2 SMNVEV (reference sequence). After removal of 2 bases from V and 0 bases from J, the junction contained 2 bases not matched to a gene. CDR3 in amino acids: CASSLSGTSTDTQYF. The CDR3 DNA follows: TGTGCCAGCAGTTTAAGCGGGACTAGCACAGATACGCAGTATTTT.

The rearrangement joins TRBV5-1 to TRBJ2-1, with 7 positions matching TRBD1. CDR1 is SGHRS and CDR2 is YFSETQ in the germline V gene. This CDR3 region has 18 residues. V trimming: 2 bases; J trimming: 4 bases; junction bases outside the gene matches: 15. The CDR3 protein is CASSFIARSTGLYNEQFF. In DNA form, the CDR3 reads TGCGCCAGCAGCTTTATAGCTCGGTCGACAGGGCTTTACAATGAGCAGTTCTTC.

The chain combines TRBV6-1 with TRBJ2-5; TRBD1 matches at 7 bases. Germline V gives CDR1 MNHNS, CDR2 SASEGT. J gave up 8 bases and V 2 bases, and 23 bases lay outside the gene matches. The CDR3 consists of 19 residues. CDR3 bases: TGTGCCAGCAGTGAACTTCCCGTGGTGATGACAGGGCAAGGAGAAACCCAGTACTTC. The encoded protein is CASSELPVVMTGQGETQYF.

This sequence joins TRBV7-6 and TRBJ1-1; D unresolved. CDR3 length: 14 amino acids. V was cut by 4 bases and J by 6 bases, with 15 bases left in between. Germline CDR1 SGHVS, CDR2 FNYEAQ. The CDR3 DNA is TGTGCCAGCAGCTATTACCCGGGAGATCCTGAAGCTTTCTTT. Its translation: CASSYYPGDPEAFF.

This rearrangement joins TRBV5-6 to TRBJ2-5; D might be TRBD1 (6 bases). Germline CDR1 and CDR2: SGHDT and YYEEEE. The CDR3 is made up of 16 amino acids. V lost 3 bases and J 5 bases, leaving 20 bases between the germline ends. The CDR3: CASSSRKTGRWETQYF. The CDR3 DNA sequence: TGTGCCAGCAGCTCGAGAAAGACAGGACGGTGGGAGACCCAGTACTTC.

V and J are TRBV5-1 and TRBJ2-1; TRBD2 matches at 11 bases. The junction had 9 bases not matched to a gene; V was cut back by 7 bases and J by 6 bases. The CDR3 is made up of 15 amino acids. Germline V gene lookup returns CDR1 SGHRS and CDR2 YFSETQ. The CDR3 protein is CASRGTSGRFNEQFF. CDR3 bases: TGCGCCAGCCGAGGGACTAGCGGTAGATTCAATGAGCAGTTCTTC.

The chain recombines TRBV9 with TRBJ1-2, with 12 bases that match TRBD1. V was clipped by 4 bases and J by 6 bases; unmatched bases: 7. This CDR3 comprises 15 residues. From germline, CDR1 is SGDLS and CDR2 YYNGEE. The CDR3 coding sequence is TGTGCCAGCAGCCCCGCCGGGACAGGGGGCAATGGCTACACCTTC. Its translation: CASSPAGTGGNGYTF.